Each of the 5 T cell receptor beta chains below was sequenced from the same sample in a study of blood T cell repertoires in COVID-19. Data came from immunoSEQ multiplex PCR; TCRdb stores just in-frame clones and leaves some out. The sample records 250,000 to 350,000 clones, 85% being singletons. The sample taken for sequencing was PBMCs or T cells enriched from blood (not recorded which). All receptors derive from a woman aged 45-65 years who had recovered from COVID-19.

The V call is TRBV18, the J call TRBJ2-7; 7 bases map to TRBD1. V dropped 3 bases and J dropped 7; count of bases not matched to a gene: 9. This CDR3 has 14 residues. Germline CDR1 reads KGHSH; CDR2 reads LQKENI. The CDR3 here is CASSPQATGDEQYF. DNA of the CDR3: TGTGCCAGCTCACCCCAAGCCACAGGGGATGAGCAGTACTTC. The full variable domain, its missing parts supplied by reference TRBV18 and TRBJ2-7, is NAGVMQNPRHLVRRRGQEARLRCSPMKGHSHVYWYRQLPEEGLKFMVYLQKENIIDESGMPKERFSAEFPKEGPSILRIQQVVRGDSAAYFCASSPQATGDEQYFGPGTRLTVT.

This chain connects TRBV28 to TRBJ2-7; TRBD1 matches at 12 bases. V lost 5 bases and J lost 5; bases outside the gene matches: 4. The length of the CDR3 is 14 residues. Germline lookup yields CDR1 MDHEN and CDR2 SYDVKM. CDR3 DNA sequence: TGTGCCAGCAGTCGGGACAGGGGGCGCGACGAGCAGTACTTC. It specifies CASSRDRGRDEQYF.

This chain links TRBV9 with TRBJ2-2, with a tentative D call TRBD2 (6 bases). Germline-derived CDR1 and CDR2 are SGDLS and YYNGEE. The V end was cut by 4 bases, the J end by 1 base, with 17 bases between. CDR3 length: 17 amino acids. The CDR3 region has the DNA TGTGCCAGCAGCCTTAGTACCGGGACTCAGAACACCGGGGAGCTGTTTTTT. Its translation is CASSLSTGTQNTGELFF.

The chain carries TRBV9 and TRBJ1-3; TRBD1 is a possible D gene (5 bases). Germline V gene data show CDR1 as SGDLS and CDR2 as YYNGEE. V was cut by 4 bases and J by 6 bases, with 14 bases left in between. The CDR3 has 14 amino acids. In nucleotides, the CDR3 is TGTGCCAGCAGCACTACGGACAACACAAACACCATATATTTT. Translated, it gives CASSTTDNTNTIYF.

This clone was seen a single time. The chain is built from TRBV6-2 or TRBV6-3 and TRBJ1-2; the match to TRBD1 covers 7 bases. The trim removed 2 bases at V and 8 bases at J, leaving 5 bases unmatched. This CDR3 has 13 amino acids. Germline CDR1 and CDR2: MNHEY and SVGEGT. The DNA for the CDR3 is TGTGCCAGCAGTTACGAGGGGGCGATAGGCTACACCTTC. Protein: CASSYEGAIGYTF.